The table lists the clone carrying this T cell receptor beta chain with a count of one. The sample originates from a study of blood T cell repertoires in COVID-19. Overall study: The samples span acute and convalescent COVID-19 from the United States, Italy and Spain.

This CDR3 has 13 amino acids. Here immunoSEQ multiplex PCR was the method, and the copy in TCRdb shows in-frame clones only, minus some. The sample carries around 270,000 clones, about 87% recorded once. The sequence was obtained from a woman in her sixties or seventies with COVID-19, enrolled during active disease. The sequenced sample consisted of peripheral blood. The chain combines TRBV21-1 with TRBJ1-1. TRBV21-1 constitutes a pseudogene. Here the CDR3 DNA reads TGTGCCAGCATTGAACCTATGAACACTGAAGCTTTCTTT. It encodes CASIEPMNTEAFF.